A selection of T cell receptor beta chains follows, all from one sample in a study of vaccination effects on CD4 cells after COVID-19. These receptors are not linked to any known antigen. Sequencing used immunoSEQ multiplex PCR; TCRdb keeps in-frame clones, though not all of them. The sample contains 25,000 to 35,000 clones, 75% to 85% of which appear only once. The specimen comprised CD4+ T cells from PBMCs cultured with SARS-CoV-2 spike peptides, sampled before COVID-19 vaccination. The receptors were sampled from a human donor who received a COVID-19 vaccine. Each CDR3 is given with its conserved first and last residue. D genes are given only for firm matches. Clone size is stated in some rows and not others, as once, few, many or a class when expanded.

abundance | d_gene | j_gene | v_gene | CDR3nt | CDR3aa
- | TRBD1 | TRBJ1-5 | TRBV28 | TGTGCCAGCGGCTTTCTGGTCGGGACAGGGGATGGCAATCAGCCCCAGCATTTT | CASGFLVGTGDGNQPQHF
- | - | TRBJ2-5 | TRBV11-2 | TGTGCCAGCAGCTTAGCGCCGCAAGAGACCCAGTACTTC | CASSLAPQETQYF
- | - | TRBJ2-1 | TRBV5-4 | TGTGCCAGCAGCGAGGGGTACAATGAGCAGTTCTTC | CASSEGYNEQFF
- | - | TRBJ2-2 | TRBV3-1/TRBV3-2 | TGTGCCAGCAGCCAAGTAAACAGCAACACCGGGGAGCTGTTTTTT | CASSQVNSNTGELFF
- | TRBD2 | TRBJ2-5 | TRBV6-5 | TGTGCCAGCAGCGACGGGGGGAGAGAGACCCAGTACTTC | CASSDGGRETQYF
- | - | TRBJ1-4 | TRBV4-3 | TGCGCCAGCAGCCCTTTTGCGGCGGCTAATGAAAAACTGTTTTTT | CASSPFAAANEKLFF
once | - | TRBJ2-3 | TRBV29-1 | TGCAGCGCCGAATCAGACACAGATACGCAGTATTTT | CSAESDTDTQYF
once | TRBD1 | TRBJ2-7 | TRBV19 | TGTGCCAGTAGTCGGGACAGTTTTTCCTACGAGCAGTACTTC | CASSRDSFSYEQYF
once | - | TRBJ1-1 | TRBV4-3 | TGCGCCAGCAGCCAAGCGGCTACATTTTACACTGAAGCTTTCTTT | CASSQAATFYTEAFF
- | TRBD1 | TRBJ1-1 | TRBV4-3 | TGCGCCAGCAGCCAAGGCACAGGGGCTACTGCGACTTTCTTT | CASSQGTGATATFF
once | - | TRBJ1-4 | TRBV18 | TGTGCCAGCTCACCCTACAGGGCGGCGACTAATGAAAAACTGTTTTTT | CASSPYRAATNEKLFF
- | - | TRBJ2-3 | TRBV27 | TGTGCCAGCTGGCAAGGGTCCGAAGGAACGCAGTATTTT | CASWQGSEGTQYF
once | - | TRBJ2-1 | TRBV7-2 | TGTGCCAGCAGCCGGGACTGGGGTGCGGATGAGCAGTTCTTC | CASSRDWGADEQFF
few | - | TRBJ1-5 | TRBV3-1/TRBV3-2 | TGTGCCAGCAGCCCGGGACCCAATCAGCCCCAGCATTTT | CASSPGPNQPQHF
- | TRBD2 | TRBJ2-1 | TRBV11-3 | TGTGCCAGCAGCCCCCATCCGGGACTAGCGGGAAATGAGCAGTTCTTC | CASSPHPGLAGNEQFF
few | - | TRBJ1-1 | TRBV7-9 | TGTGCCAGCAGCTTATCTAGGGACACTGAAGCTTTCTTT | CASSLSRDTEAFF
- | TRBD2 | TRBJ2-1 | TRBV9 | TGTGCCAGCAGCGTTAGCGGGAGGCGGGATGAGCAGTTCTTC | CASSVSGRRDEQFF
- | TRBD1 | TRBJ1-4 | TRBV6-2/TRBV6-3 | TGTGCCAGCAGCCACCGGGGACAGGCCTTAACTGAAAAACTGTTTTTT | CASSHRGQALTEKLFF
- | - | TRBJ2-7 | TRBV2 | TGTGCCAGCCGTGAGGATTTTCGGCAGTACTTC | CASREDFRQYF
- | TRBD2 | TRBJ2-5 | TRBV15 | TGTGCCACCAGCGGGGGACTAGCGGGGGAGACCCAGTACTTC | CATSGGLAGETQYF
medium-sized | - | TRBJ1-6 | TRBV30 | TGTGCCTGGAGTAGCACTGATAATTCACCCCTCCACTTT | CAWSSTDNSPLHF
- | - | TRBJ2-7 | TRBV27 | TGTGCCAGCAGTTTATCCCCGGCCAGGGCGAACGAGCAGTACTTC | CASSLSPARANEQYF
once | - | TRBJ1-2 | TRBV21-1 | TGTGCCAGCAGCAGCTGCGAAGGCTACACCTTC | CASSSCEGYTF
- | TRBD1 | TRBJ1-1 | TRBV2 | TGTGCCAGCAACATACAGGGGACCACTGAAGCTTTCTTT | CASNIQGTTEAFF
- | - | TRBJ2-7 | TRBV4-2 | TGTGCCAGCAGCCAAGATATCCCTGTTTCCTACGAGCAGTACTTC | CASSQDIPVSYEQYF
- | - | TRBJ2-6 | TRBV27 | TGTGCCAGCAGTTTAGACGGCTCTGGGGCCAACGTCCTGACTTTC | CASSLDGSGANVLTF
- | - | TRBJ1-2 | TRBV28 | TGTGCCAGCAGTTCCCTCAGGGATGGCTACACCTTC | CASSSLRDGYTF
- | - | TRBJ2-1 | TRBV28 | TGTGCCAGCAGTTTATTATGGGGGTCCAATGAGCAGTTCTTC | CASSLLWGSNEQFF
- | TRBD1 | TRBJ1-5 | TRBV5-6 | TGTGCCAGCAGCTTTGGACAGGCGTCGCAGCCCCAGCATTTT | CASSFGQASQPQHF
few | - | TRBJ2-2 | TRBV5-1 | TGCGCCAGCTCGCCGGGGCAGGTTAACACCGGGGAGCTGTTTTTT | CASSPGQVNTGELFF
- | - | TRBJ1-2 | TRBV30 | TGTGCCTGGAGTGATGCTGGCCCTAGCTACACCTTC | CAWSDAGPSYTF
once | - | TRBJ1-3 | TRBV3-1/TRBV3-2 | TGTGCCAGCAGCCAAGAGAGGCACTCTGGAAACACCATATATTTT | CASSQERHSGNTIYF
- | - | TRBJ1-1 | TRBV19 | TGTGCCAGTAGTATGAGGCGGGGGAACACTGAAGCTTTCTTT | CASSMRRGNTEAFF
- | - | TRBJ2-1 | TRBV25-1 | TGTGCCAGCTCAACTAGCTGGAACTACAATGAGCAGTTCTTC | CASSTSWNYNEQFF
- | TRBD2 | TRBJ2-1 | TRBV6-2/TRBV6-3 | TGTGCCAGCAGTGCACTAAGGACTAGCGGGAGGGGTTACTACAATGAGCAGTTCTTC | CASSALRTSGRGYYNEQFF
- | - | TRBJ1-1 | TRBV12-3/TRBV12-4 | TGTGCCAGCAGTTTAGAGTGGCGGGAAGCTTTCTTT | CASSLEWREAFF
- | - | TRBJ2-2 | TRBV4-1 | TGCGCCAGCAGCCAAGGAAGGGCCTTAGCCACGAACACCGGGGAGCTGTTTTTT | CASSQGRALATNTGELFF
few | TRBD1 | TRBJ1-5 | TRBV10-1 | TGCGCCAGCAGTGAGGCAGGGGGCAGCAATCAGCCCCAGCATTTT | CASSEAGGSNQPQHF
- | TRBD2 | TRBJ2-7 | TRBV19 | TGTGCCAGTAGTCTAGCGGGACTAACAGGGGACGAGCAGTACTTC | CASSLAGLTGDEQYF
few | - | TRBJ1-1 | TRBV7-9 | TGTGCCAGCAGCTTAGGGCGGCATTCGAACACTGAAGCTTTCTTT | CASSLGRHSNTEAFF
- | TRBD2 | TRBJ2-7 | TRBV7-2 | TGTGCCAGCAGCGGACAAGCGGGAGGGCCTCTCGAGCAGTACTTC | CASSGQAGGPLEQYF